A single sample is the source of the 21 T cell receptor beta chains below, sequenced in a study of radiation and T cells in renal cell carcinoma. The treatment was: 15 Gy SBRT to primary tumor, nephrectomy 4 weeks later. The protocol was immunoSEQ multiplex PCR, while the TCRdb copy is restricted to in-frame clones and leaves out a portion. The data hold approximately 24,000 clones, with around 47% observed a single time. Here the sequenced sample was tumor tissue, taken from a patient whose treatment included radiotherapy and nephrectomy. These receptors all come from a woman in her forties or fifties with renal cell carcinoma.

This clone was recorded many times. The V call is TRBV7-2, the J call TRBJ2-7, with D perhaps TRBD1 or TRBD2 (5 bases each). CDR3 length: 13 residues. Germline V gene sequence: CDR1 SGHTA, CDR2 FQGNSA. V was shortened by 4 bases and J by 6 bases, with 13 bases between the two germline ends. The CDR3 is CASSSSPRGEQYF. CDR3 nucleotide sequence: TGTGCCAGCAGCTCCTCCCCGAGGGGCGAGCAGTACTTC.

The V call is TRBV6-1, the J call TRBJ2-7; TRBD2 aligns across 10 bases. V shed 11 bases and J 2 bases; nucleotides not matched to a gene: 6. The CDR3 is 13 residues long. The V gene's germline CDR1 is MNHNS and CDR2 SASEGT. CDR3 in amino acids: CAASGGATYEQYF. CDR3 coding DNA: TGTGCCGCAAGCGGGGGGGCGACCTACGAGCAGTACTTC.

The chain joins TRBV6-5 to TRBJ1-2; tentative D call: TRBD1 (6 bases). The germline V and J ends were trimmed by 4 bases and 12 bases, with 18 bases remaining between them. The CDR3 is 13 amino acids. Germline V CDR1 and CDR2: MNHEY, SVGAGI. The CDR3 sequence: CASSSGASRRHTF. CDR3 nucleotides: TGTGCCAGCAGTTCAGGGGCCTCACGAAGGCACACCTTC.

This chain links TRBV6-5 with TRBJ1-5, with D tentatively TRBD1 (6 bases). Looked up from germline, CDR1 is MNHEY and CDR2 is SVGAGI. With 6 bases removed from V and 3 bases from J, the gap between germline ends came to 15 bases. The CDR3 is 15 amino acids. CDR3 region: CASSGQTRINQPQHF. The CDR3, as DNA: TGTGCCAGCAGCGGACAGACCAGAATCAATCAGCCCCAGCATTTT.

The chain couples TRBV7-2 to TRBJ2-5; the D gene is possibly TRBD1 (6 bases). Trimming pared 8 bases from V and 5 bases from J, leaving 24 bases between. Germline loops: CDR1 SGHTA, CDR2 FQGNSA. This CDR3 contains 16 residues. The CDR3 here is CASRQRGMGAKETQYF. CDR3 nucleotide sequence: TGTGCCAGCCGACAAAGGGGGATGGGGGCGAAGGAGACCCAGTACTTC.

In this sample, this clone turned up a few times. The chain joins TRBV6-6 to TRBJ1-1; TRBD1 matches at 8 bases. J was trimmed by 2 bases and V by 4 bases; bases with no gene match: 6. This CDR3 has 15 residues. Germline CDR1 MNHNY, CDR2 SVGAGI (reference sequence). This chain's CDR3 is CASSSNDRGNTEAFF. The CDR3 DNA reads TGTGCCAGCAGTTCTAACGACAGGGGTAACACTGAAGCTTTCTTT.

The rearrangement joins TRBV5-1 to TRBJ2-1; 9 positions match TRBD2. After removal of 2 bases from V and 4 bases from J, the junction contained 4 bases not matched to a gene. The CDR3 spans 15 residues. The V gene's germline CDR1 is SGHRS and CDR2 YFSETQ. The CDR3 here is CASSFPSGVYNEQFF. DNA of the CDR3: TGCGCCAGCAGCTTTCCTAGCGGGGTATACAATGAGCAGTTCTTC.

As DNA, the CDR3 is TGCGCCAGCAGCCAAGATTTGACATTCGGAAACACCATATATTTT. It translates to CASSQDLTFGNTIYF. The V gene is TRBV4-1, the J gene TRBJ1-3; D not certain. Germline lookup yields CDR1 MGHRA and CDR2 YSYEKL. The CDR3 runs 15 residues. V lost 0 bases and J 4 bases, leaving 10 bases between the germline ends.

The chain uses TRBV15 and TRBJ2-5; possibly TRBD1 for D (6 bases). This CDR3 is built from 12 residues. V shed 11 bases and J shed 4 bases, with 14 bases lying between them. Germline V lookup: CDR1 LNHNV, CDR2 YYDKDF (reference sequence). CDR3 bases: TGTGCCGCATCACAGGGAAGAGAGACCCAGTACTTC. It is translated as CAASQGRETQYF.

This chain uses TRBV4-1 with TRBJ2-7, with TRBD2 as a possible D gene (7 bases). Trimming took off 4 bases at V and 2 bases at J, with 18 bases between the two ends. Germline V gives CDR1 MGHRA, CDR2 YSYEKL. The CDR3 has 16 residues. The CDR3 loop reads CASSPQGRGTTYEQYF. In nucleotides, the CDR3 is TGCGCCAGCAGCCCCCAAGGGAGGGGGACGACCTACGAGCAGTACTTC.

The chain couples TRBV6-5 to TRBJ2-1; D gene uncertain. The CDR3 is 13 residues long. With 0 bases removed from V and 5 bases from J, the gap between germline ends came to 5 bases. The germline CDR1 and CDR2 sequences are MNHEY and SVGAGI. CDR3 nucleotides: TGTGCCAGCAGTTACTCGACTGACAATGAGCAGTTCTTC. Protein sequence: CASSYSTDNEQFF.

This clone has only a few counts. The V gene is TRBV11-2, the J gene TRBJ1-6; no firm D call. Germline V gives CDR1 SGHAT, CDR2 FQNNGV. This CDR3 is 15 amino acids long. The V end was cut by 5 bases, the J end by 3 bases, with 11 bases between. The chain's CDR3 is CASSHREYYNSPLHF. CDR3 DNA sequence: TGTGCCAGCAGCCATAGAGAATACTATAATTCACCCCTCCACTTT.

The V and J genes are TRBV9 and TRBJ1-4; no definite D call. CDR1 SGDLS and CDR2 YYNGEE come from the germline V gene. The CDR3 consists of 15 residues. Trimming took off 3 bases at V and 9 bases at J, with 18 bases between the two ends. The chain's CDR3 is CASSASGPGVKKLFF. CDR3 sequence (DNA): TGTGCCAGCAGCGCAAGCGGTCCCGGGGTTAAAAAACTGTTTTTT.

The V call is TRBV25-1, the J call TRBJ2-2; maybe TRBD1 (5 bases). The germline CDR1 and CDR2 sequences are MGHDK and SYGVNS. This CDR3 comprises 17 residues. The V gene lost 3 bases and the J gene lost 1 base, with 15 bases spanning the gap. CDR3 residues: CASSDYTRTQNTGELFF. CDR3 coding DNA: TGTGCCAGCAGTGATTACACCAGGACACAGAACACCGGGGAGCTGTTTTTT.

The chain uses TRBV5-6 and TRBJ1-1; the D is unclear. CDR1 is SGHDT, CDR2 YYEEEE, per germline. The CDR3 totals 14 residues. V lost 6 bases and J 3 bases, leaving 15 bases between the germline ends. CDR3 loop: CASTPPGVDTEAFF. CDR3 bases: TGTGCCAGCACCCCTCCTGGCGTTGACACTGAAGCTTTCTTT. The complete variable domain, with remaining parts taken from reference TRBV5-6 and TRBJ1-1, reads DAGVTQSPTHLIKTRGQQVTLRCSPKSGHDTVSWYQQALGQGPQFIFQYYEEEERQRGNFPDRFSGHQFPNYSSELNVNALLLGDSALYLCASTPPGVDTEAFFGQGTRLTVV.

The V call is TRBV29-1, the J call TRBJ2-5; D not resolved. This CDR3 has 13 amino acids. The ends were cut back, 4 bases at V and 2 bases at J, with 11 bases in the middle. Germline V CDR1 and CDR2: SQVTM, ANQGSEA. The CDR3 DNA follows: TGCAGCGTTGCTAAGTCCCCTCAAGAGACCCAGTACTTC. It specifies CSVAKSPQETQYF.

This clone was seen a handful of times. The chain combines TRBV6-4 with TRBJ2-7; 7 bases map to TRBD1. In germline, CDR1 is MRHNA, CDR2 SNTAGT. The CDR3 spans 14 residues. The V and J ends lost 4 bases and 4 bases, in that order; junction bases with no gene match: 7. CDR3 sequence (DNA): TGTGCCAGCAGTGGCGCAGGGGGATGGTACGAGCAGTACTTC. Protein sequence: CASSGAGGWYEQYF.

This clone was detected only a few times. V usage is TRBV6-1 and J usage is TRBJ2-2; D may be TRBD1 (7 bases). Trimming shortened V by 6 bases and J by 3 bases, and 14 bases separated the two germline ends. The CDR3 has 15 residues. Looked up from germline, CDR1 is MNHNS and CDR2 is SASEGT. CDR3 sequence (DNA): TGTGCCAGCAGATGGCCCAGGGGGGACACCGGGGAGCTGTTTTTT. This codes for CASRWPRGDTGELFF.

The chain carries TRBV2 and TRBJ1-2; D may be TRBD1 (5 bases). Trimming took 8 bases from V and 7 from J, leaving 11 bases between them. The CDR3 runs to 11 residues. Germline V gives CDR1 SNHLY, CDR2 FYNNEI. The CDR3 DNA sequence: TGTGCCAGCGCTATCGGGGCTGGCTACACCTTC. Translated: CASAIGAGYTF.

The chain has TRBV7-2 and TRBJ1-1, with D uncertain. This CDR3 contains 14 residues. Germline V lookup: CDR1 SGHTA, CDR2 FQGNSA. Trimming left V 1 base short and J 1 base short, with 7 bases between. CDR3 loop: CASSLGRENTEAFF. CDR3 bases: TGTGCCAGCAGCTTAGGACGGGAGAACACTGAAGCTTTCTTT.

The rearrangement joins TRBV7-8 to TRBJ1-5; 10 nucleotides align to TRBD1. Germline lookup yields CDR1 SGHVS and CDR2 FQNEAQ. V was pared by 5 bases and J by 4 bases, with 8 bases of the junction left unmatched. CDR3 length equals 16 residues. This CDR3 is CASSPSGTGVNQPQHF. For the CDR3, the DNA is TGTGCCAGCAGCCCAAGTGGGACAGGGGTGAATCAGCCCCAGCATTTT.